The clone carrying this T cell receptor (beta chain) was detected a few times. Unique molecular identifiers tagged the TCRbeta library. Each CDR3 protein gets one entry after TCRdb re-called the PCR reads with MiXCR. Here the sample spans hundreds of thousands of distinct CDR3 sequences, 16% being singletons. The data stem from a study of T-cell reconstitution after alpha-beta-depleted transplantation in children. In germline, CDR1 is SGHTA, CDR2 FQGNSA. V gave up 6 bases and J gave up 7 bases, with 15 bases separating them. The CDR3 length is 14 residues. The source of this sequence is a human donor who donated a stem cell graft to a child with acute myeloid leukemia. Sample: PBMCs from the stem cell graft donor, taken from the stem cell graft. The chain is built from TRBV7-2 and TRBJ1-4; D is uncertain. CDR3: CASSLDVGGEKLFF. For the CDR3, the DNA is TGTGCCAGCAGTCTCGATGTGGGCGGTGAAAAACTGTTTTTT. The full variable domain, in which reference TRBV7-2 and TRBJ1-4 provide the parts outside the CDR3, is GAGVSQSPSNKVTEKGKDVELRCDPISGHTALYWYRQSLGQGLEFLIYFQGNSAPDKSGLPSDRFSAERTGGSVSTLTIQRTQQEDSAVYLCASSLDVGGEKLFFGSGTQLSVL.